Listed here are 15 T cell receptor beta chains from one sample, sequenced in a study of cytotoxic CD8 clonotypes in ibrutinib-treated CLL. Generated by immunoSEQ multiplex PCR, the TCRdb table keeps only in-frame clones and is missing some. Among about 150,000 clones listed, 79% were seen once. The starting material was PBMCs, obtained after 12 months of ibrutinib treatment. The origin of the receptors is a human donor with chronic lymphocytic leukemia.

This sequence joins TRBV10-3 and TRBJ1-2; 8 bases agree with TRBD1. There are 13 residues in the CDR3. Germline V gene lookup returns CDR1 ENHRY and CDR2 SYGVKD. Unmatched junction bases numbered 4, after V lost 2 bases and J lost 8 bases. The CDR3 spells CAISEGQGDGYTF. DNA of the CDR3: TGTGCCATCAGTGAGGGACAGGGTGACGGCTACACCTTC.

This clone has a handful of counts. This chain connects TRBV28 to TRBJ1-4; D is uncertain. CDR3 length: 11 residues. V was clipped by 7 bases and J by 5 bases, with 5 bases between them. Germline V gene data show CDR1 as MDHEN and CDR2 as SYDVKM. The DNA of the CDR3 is TGTGCCAGCAAGAGAAATGAAAAACTGTTTTTT. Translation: CASKRNEKLFF.

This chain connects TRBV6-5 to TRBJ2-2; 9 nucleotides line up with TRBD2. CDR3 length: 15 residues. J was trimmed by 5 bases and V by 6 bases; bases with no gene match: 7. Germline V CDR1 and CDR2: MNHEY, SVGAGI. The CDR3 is CASRETSGYTGELFF. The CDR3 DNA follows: TGTGCCAGCAGGGAGACTAGCGGTTATACCGGGGAGCTGTTTTTT.

Here the CDR3 DNA reads TGTGCCATCAGTGAGTCGCCAGGGGCTGGAAACACCATATATTTT. It translates to CAISESPGAGNTIYF. The chain employs TRBV10-3 and TRBJ1-3, with TRBD1 as a possible D gene (6 bases). The CDR3 runs to 15 residues. V lost 0 bases to trimming and J lost 2 bases, with 8 bases between them. Germline V CDR1 and CDR2: ENHRY, SYGVKD.

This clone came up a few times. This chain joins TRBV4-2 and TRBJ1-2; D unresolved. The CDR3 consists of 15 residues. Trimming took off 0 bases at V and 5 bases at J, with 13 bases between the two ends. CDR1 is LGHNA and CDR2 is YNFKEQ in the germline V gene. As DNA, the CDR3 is TGTGCCAGCAGCCAAGATATTCGCGCCAAGTATGGCTACACCTTC. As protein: CASSQDIRAKYGYTF.

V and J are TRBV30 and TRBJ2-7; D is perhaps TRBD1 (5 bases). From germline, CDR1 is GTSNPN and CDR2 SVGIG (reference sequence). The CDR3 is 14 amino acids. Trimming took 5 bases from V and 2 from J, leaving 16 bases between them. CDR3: CAWLSGLGAYEQYF. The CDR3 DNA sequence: TGTGCCTGGCTATCAGGTTTAGGGGCCTACGAGCAGTACTTC.

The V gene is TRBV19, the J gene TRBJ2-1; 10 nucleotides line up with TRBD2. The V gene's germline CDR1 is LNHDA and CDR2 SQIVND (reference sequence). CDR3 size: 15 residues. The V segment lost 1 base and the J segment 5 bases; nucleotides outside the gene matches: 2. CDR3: CASSIVAGGNNEQFF. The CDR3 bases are TGTGCCAGTAGTATAGTAGCGGGAGGAAACAATGAGCAGTTCTTC.

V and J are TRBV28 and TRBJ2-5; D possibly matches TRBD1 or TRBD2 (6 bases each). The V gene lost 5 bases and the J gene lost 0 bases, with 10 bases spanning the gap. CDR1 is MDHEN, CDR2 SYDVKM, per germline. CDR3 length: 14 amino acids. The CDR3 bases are TGTGCCAGCAGTGGGGGGACAAACCAAGAGACCCAGTACTTC. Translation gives CASSGGTNQETQYF.

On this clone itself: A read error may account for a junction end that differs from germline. For the CDR3, the DNA is TGTGCCAGCAGGGAAGGACAGAACTATGGCTACACCTTC. Protein product: CASREGQNYGYTF. V usage is TRBV6-1 and J usage is TRBJ1-2; possibly TRBD1 for D (6 bases). The CDR3 length is 13 residues. In germline, CDR1 is MNHNS, CDR2 SASEGT.

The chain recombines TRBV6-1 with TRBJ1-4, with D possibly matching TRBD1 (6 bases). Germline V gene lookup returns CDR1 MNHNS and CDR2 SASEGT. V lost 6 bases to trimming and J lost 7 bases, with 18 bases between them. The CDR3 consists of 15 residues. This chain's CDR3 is CASSEPGQWGEKLFF. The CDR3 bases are TGTGCCAGCAGCGAACCGGGACAATGGGGTGAAAAACTGTTTTTT.

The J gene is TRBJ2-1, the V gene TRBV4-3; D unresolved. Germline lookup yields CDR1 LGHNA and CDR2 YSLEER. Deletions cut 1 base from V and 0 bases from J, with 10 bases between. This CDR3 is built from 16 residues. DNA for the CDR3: TGCGCCAGCAGCCAAGGGCCACCGACCTCCTACAATGAGCAGTTCTTC. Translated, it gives CASSQGPPTSYNEQFF.

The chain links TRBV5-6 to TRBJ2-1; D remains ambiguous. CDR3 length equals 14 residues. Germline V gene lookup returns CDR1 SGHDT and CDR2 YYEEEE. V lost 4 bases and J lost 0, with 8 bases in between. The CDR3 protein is CASSRRPSYNEQFF. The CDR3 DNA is TGTGCCAGCAGCCGACGACCCTCCTACAATGAGCAGTTCTTC.

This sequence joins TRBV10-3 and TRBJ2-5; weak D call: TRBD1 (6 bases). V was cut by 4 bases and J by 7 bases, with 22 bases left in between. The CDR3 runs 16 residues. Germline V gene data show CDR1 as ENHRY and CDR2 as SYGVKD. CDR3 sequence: CAISVLRDTKPGTQYF. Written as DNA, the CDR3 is TGTGCCATCAGTGTACTCCGGGACACCAAGCCGGGGACCCAGTACTTC.

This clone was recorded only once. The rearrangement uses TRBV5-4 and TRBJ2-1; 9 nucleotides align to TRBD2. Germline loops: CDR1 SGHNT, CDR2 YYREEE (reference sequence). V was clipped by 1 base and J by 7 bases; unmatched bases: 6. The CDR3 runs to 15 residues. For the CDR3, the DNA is TGTGCCAGCAGCTTGATGACTAGCGGATGGAATGAGCAGTTCTTC. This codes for CASSLMTSGWNEQFF.

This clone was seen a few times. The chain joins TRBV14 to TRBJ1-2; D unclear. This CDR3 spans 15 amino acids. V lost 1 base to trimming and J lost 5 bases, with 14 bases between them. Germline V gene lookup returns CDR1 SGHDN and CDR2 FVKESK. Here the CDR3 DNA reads TGTGCCAGCAGCCAAGGAACTTGGGCAGTTTATGGCTACACCTTC. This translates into CASSQGTWAVYGYTF. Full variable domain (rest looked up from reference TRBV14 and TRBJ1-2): EAGVTQFPSHSVIEKGQTVTLRCDPISGHDNLYWYRRVMGKEIKFLLHFVKESKQDESGMPNNRFLAERTGGTYSTLKVQPAELEDSGVYFCASSQGTWAVYGYTFGSGTRLTVV.